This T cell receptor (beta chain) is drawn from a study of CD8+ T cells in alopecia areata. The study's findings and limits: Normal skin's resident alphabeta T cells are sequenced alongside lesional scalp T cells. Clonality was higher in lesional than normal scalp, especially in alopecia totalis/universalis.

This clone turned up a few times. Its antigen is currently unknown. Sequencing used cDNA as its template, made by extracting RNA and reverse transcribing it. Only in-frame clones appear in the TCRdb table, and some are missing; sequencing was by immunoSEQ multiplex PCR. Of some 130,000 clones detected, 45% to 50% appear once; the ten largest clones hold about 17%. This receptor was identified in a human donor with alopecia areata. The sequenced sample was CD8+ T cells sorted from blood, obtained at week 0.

The CDR3, as DNA: TGTGCCTGGAGTAACTTAGGGTTTTACAATGAGCAGTTCTTC. Translated: CAWSNLGFYNEQFF. The rearrangement joins TRBV30 to TRBJ2-1; D remains unclear. The germline CDR1 and CDR2 sequences are GTSNPN and SVGIG (reference sequence). Between the trimmed V and J ends, which lost 2 bases and 4 bases, there was a span of 12 bases. This CDR3 is 14 amino acids long.